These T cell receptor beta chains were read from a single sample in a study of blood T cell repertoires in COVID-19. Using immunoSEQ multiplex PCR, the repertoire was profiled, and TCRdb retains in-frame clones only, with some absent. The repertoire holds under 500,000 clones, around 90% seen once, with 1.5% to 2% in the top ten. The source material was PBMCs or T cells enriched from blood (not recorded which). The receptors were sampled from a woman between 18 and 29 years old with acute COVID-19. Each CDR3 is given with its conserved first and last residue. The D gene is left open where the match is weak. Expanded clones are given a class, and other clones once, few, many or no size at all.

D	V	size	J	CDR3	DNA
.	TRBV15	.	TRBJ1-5	CATSTQVGQGQPQHF	TGTGCCACCAGCACCCAGGTTGGGCAGGGTCAGCCCCAGCATTTT
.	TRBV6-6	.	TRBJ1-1	CASSYSGQADTEAFF	TGTGCCAGCAGTTACTCGGGGCAGGCCGACACTGAAGCTTTCTTT
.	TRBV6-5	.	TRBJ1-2	CASSYSGVSGYTF	TGTGCCAGCAGTTACTCAGGAGTTAGCGGCTACACCTTC
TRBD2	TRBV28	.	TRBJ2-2	CASSTIGSGRVPGGELFF	TGTGCCAGCAGCACCATCGGAAGCGGGAGGGTCCCAGGGGGGGAGCTGTTTTTT
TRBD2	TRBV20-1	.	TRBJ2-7	CSASSGVEQYF	TGCAGTGCTAGTAGCGGGGTCGAGCAGTACTTC
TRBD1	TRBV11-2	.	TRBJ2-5	CASSLDGTGMRAEEQETQYF	TGTGCCAGCAGCTTAGATGGGACAGGGATGAGGGCCGAAGAGCAAGAGACCCAGTACTTC
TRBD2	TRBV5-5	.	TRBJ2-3	CASSLVSGKLSDTQYF	TGTGCCAGCAGCTTGGTTAGCGGGAAATTGTCAGATACGCAGTATTTT
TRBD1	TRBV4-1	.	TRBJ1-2	CASSQDRGTSGYTF	TGCGCCAGCAGCCAGGACAGGGGTACGAGTGGCTACACCTTC
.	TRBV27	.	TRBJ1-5	CASSVERGNQPQHF	TGTGCCAGCAGCGTCGAGCGAGGCAATCAGCCCCAGCATTTT
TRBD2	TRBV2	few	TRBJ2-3	CAGQGTRGTDTQYF	TGTGCCGGTCAGGGGACTAGAGGCACAGATACGCAGTATTTT
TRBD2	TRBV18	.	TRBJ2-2	CASSPAGTSGRKSLELFF	TGTGCCAGCTCACCAGCCGGGACTAGCGGGAGGAAGTCATTGGAGCTGTTTTTT
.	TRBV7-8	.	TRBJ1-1	CASSLILTVNTEAFF	TGTGCCAGCAGCTTAATTCTCACGGTGAACACTGAAGCTTTCTTT
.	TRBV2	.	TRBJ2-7	CASSELGVMGYEQYF	TGTGCCAGCAGTGAGTTAGGGGTGATGGGCTACGAGCAGTACTTC
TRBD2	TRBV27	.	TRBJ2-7	CASSLLAGVEQYF	TGTGCCAGCAGCCTACTAGCGGGAGTCGAGCAGTACTTC
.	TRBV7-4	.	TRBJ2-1	CASSPDVGQAGGNEQFF	TGTGCCAGCAGCCCTGATGTCGGGCAGGCGGGTGGCAATGAGCAGTTCTTC
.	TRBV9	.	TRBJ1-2	CASSVDLGSYGYTF	TGTGCCAGCAGCGTAGATTTAGGGAGCTATGGCTACACCTTC
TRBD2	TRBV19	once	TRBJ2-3	CASSIPRLAGPTDTQYF	TGTGCCAGTAGTATTCCCCGACTAGCGGGACCCACAGATACGCAGTATTTT
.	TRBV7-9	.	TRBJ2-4	CASSQLAVAKNIQYF	TGTGCCAGCAGTCAACTCGCGGTGGCCAAAAACATTCAGTACTTC
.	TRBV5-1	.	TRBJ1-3	CARDSLSGNTIYF	TGCGCCAGGGACAGTTTATCTGGAAACACCATATATTTT
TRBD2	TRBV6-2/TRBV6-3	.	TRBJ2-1	CASSGKPGLAGVGNEQFF	TGTGCCAGCAGTGGGAAACCGGGACTAGCGGGAGTCGGCAATGAGCAGTTCTTC
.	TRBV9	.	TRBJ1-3	CASSLNSRSSGNTIYF	TGTGCCAGCAGCCTCAACTCGAGAAGCTCTGGAAACACCATATATTTT
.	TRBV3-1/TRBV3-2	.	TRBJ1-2	CASSQARVSGYTF	TGCGCCAGCAGCCAGGCGCGGGTCTCGGGCTACACCTTC
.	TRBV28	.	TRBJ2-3	CASSSTGMMGTDTQYF	TGTGCCAGCAGTTCAACAGGGATGATGGGCACAGATACGCAGTATTTT
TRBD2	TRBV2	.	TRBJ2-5	CASSPGLAWETQYF	TGTGCCAGCAGCCCCGGACTAGCATGGGAGACCCAGTACTTC
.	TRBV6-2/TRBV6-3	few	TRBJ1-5	CASSQKRQPQHF	TGTGCCAGCAGCCAGAAGCGTCAGCCCCAGCATTTT
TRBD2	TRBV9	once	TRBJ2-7	CASSVASGILYEQYF	TGTGCCAGCAGCGTAGCTAGCGGGATCCTATACGAGCAGTACTTC
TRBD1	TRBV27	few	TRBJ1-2	CASSLSRDSYGYTF	TGTGCCAGCAGTTTATCCCGGGACAGCTATGGCTACACCTTC
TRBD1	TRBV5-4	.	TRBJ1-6	CASSAGQGASPLHF	TGTGCCAGCAGTGCGGGGCAGGGGGCGTCACCCCTCCACTTT
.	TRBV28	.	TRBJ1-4	CASSLPGNTNEKLFF	TGTGCCAGCAGTTTGCCAGGCAACACTAATGAAAAACTGTTTTTT
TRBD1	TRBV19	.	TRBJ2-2	CASSRQGNTGELFF	TGTGCCAGTAGTCGACAGGGGAACACCGGGGAGCTGTTTTTT
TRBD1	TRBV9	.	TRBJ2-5	CASSEGQGETQYF	TGTGCCAGCAGCGAGGGACAGGGGGAGACCCAGTACTTC
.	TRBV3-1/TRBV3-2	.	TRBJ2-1	CASSQAGQFYNEQFF	TGTGCCAGCAGCCAAGCAGGACAGTTCTACAATGAGCAGTTCTTC